A single sample is the source of the 28 T cell receptor beta chains below, sequenced in a study of blood T cell repertoires in COVID-19. Only in-frame clones appear in the TCRdb table, and some are missing; sequencing was by immunoSEQ multiplex PCR. The sample holds some 120,000 clones; more than 75% are singletons and the top ten take roughly 18%. Sequencing input: peripheral blood. These receptors were obtained from a woman in her 50s who had recovered from COVID-19.

The chain joins TRBV5-1 to TRBJ2-3, with TRBD2 matching 10 bases. In germline, CDR1 is SGHRS, CDR2 YFSETQ. V gave up 0 bases and J gave up 1 base; unmatched junction bases: 2. The CDR3 has 16 residues. The CDR3 nucleotides read TGCGCCAGCAGCTTGGGCGGGACTAGCGGCACAGATACGCAGTATTTT. Residues: CASSLGGTSGTDTQYF.

The rearrangement links TRBV24-1 to TRBJ2-1; 9 nucleotides agree with TRBD1. The trim removed 2 bases at V and 5 bases at J, leaving 6 bases unmatched. In germline, CDR1 is KGHDR, CDR2 SFDVKD. The CDR3 is made up of 16 amino acids. DNA for the CDR3: TGTGCCACCAGTGATTATCCGGGACAGGGACACAATGAGCAGTTCTTC. This codes for CATSDYPGQGHNEQFF.

The chain combines TRBV12-3 or TRBV12-4 with TRBJ2-5; D gene uncertain. Trimming stripped 3 bases from V and 3 bases from J, with 8 bases between. CDR3 length: 13 amino acids. DNA of the CDR3: TGTGCCAGCAGTTTTTCTGAGGAAGAGACCCAGTACTTC. The encoded protein is CASSFSEEETQYF.

This clone came up once. The V and J genes are TRBV19 and TRBJ1-1; TRBD1 matches at 8 bases. The CDR3 has 15 amino acids. V gave up 3 bases and J gave up 10 bases; unmatched junction bases: 13. Germline-derived CDR1 and CDR2 are LNHDA and SQIVND (reference sequence). The CDR3 protein is CASSIDLGQVLLAFF. CDR3 DNA: TGTGCCAGTAGTATTGATTTGGGACAGGTCCTATTAGCTTTCTTT.

The chain combines TRBV9 with TRBJ1-2; D is unclear. Germline V lookup: CDR1 SGDLS, CDR2 YYNGEE. The CDR3 is 13 amino acids. V gave up 3 bases and J gave up 4 bases, with 10 bases separating them. CDR3 DNA: TGTGCCAGCAGCGATCTAGGCGCCTATGGCTACACCTTC. Translating gives CASSDLGAYGYTF.

For the CDR3, the DNA is TGTGCCAGCAGTGTCCGGGGGGAATTTTACGAGCAGTACTTC. Amino acid sequence: CASSVRGEFYEQYF. This sequence joins TRBV2 and TRBJ2-7, with TRBD2 matching over 7 bases. With V trimmed by 4 bases and J by 4 bases, 7 bases remained unmatched. The CDR3 loop spans 14 amino acids. Germline-derived CDR1 and CDR2 are SNHLY and FYNNEI.

The rearrangement uses TRBV19 and TRBJ2-7, with TRBD1 identical over 10 bases. Germline lookup yields CDR1 LNHDA and CDR2 SQIVND (reference sequence). V dropped 5 bases and J dropped 4; count of bases not matched to a gene: 5. This CDR3 has 14 amino acids. The CDR3, as DNA: TGTGCCAGTAGTCCCCGACAGGGGGCTTACGAGCAGTACTTC. This sequence encodes CASSPRQGAYEQYF.

The chain carries TRBV7-8 and TRBJ2-1; TRBD2 might be the D (6 bases). This CDR3 is built from 20 residues. Germline CDR1 reads SGHVS; CDR2 reads FQNEAQ. The germline V and J ends were trimmed by 1 base and 1 base, with 23 bases remaining between them. The CDR3 DNA reads TGTGCCAGCAGCTTAGAAATAAATGGGGTTTTGGGACTTTCCTACAATGAGCAGTTCTTC. Protein sequence: CASSLEINGVLGLSYNEQFF.

The V call is TRBV11-2, the J call TRBJ2-3; no clear D gene. The V end was cut by 7 bases, the J end by 3 bases, with 17 bases between. Germline CDR1 reads SGHAT; CDR2 reads FQNNGV. The CDR3 totals 15 residues. For the CDR3, the DNA is TGTGCCAGCACCCTAAGTACTACTACGACAGATACGCAGTATTTT. It encodes CASTLSTTTTDTQYF.

The chain carries TRBV7-9 and TRBJ2-1, with D maybe TRBD2 (7 bases). The CDR3 is 16 residues long. Germline CDR1 is SEHNR and CDR2 is FQNEAQ (reference sequence). Trimming took 5 bases from V and 5 from J, leaving 19 bases between them. This chain's CDR3 is CASSDITGGADNEQFF. The CDR3 DNA sequence: TGTGCCAGCAGCGATATCACTGGGGGGGCAGACAATGAGCAGTTCTTC.

The chain is built from TRBV7-3 and TRBJ2-1; 11 bases are shared with TRBD2. The CDR3 is made up of 15 amino acids. The junction had 7 bases not matched to a gene; V was cut back by 3 bases and J by 9 bases. Looked up from germline, CDR1 is SGHTA and CDR2 is FQGTGA. The CDR3 loop reads CASSLTSGIGGEQFF. CDR3 bases: TGTGCCAGCAGCTTGACTAGCGGGATTGGTGGTGAGCAGTTCTTC.

The V call is TRBV25-1, the J call TRBJ2-3, with D perhaps matching TRBD2 (5 bases). The CDR3 sequence is 18 residues long. The germline CDR1 and CDR2 sequences are MGHDK and SYGVNS. V lost 2 bases, J lost 4 bases, and 22 bases lay in between. CDR3 in amino acids: CASSEMLGSAASPDTQYF. CDR3 nucleotides: TGTGCCAGCAGTGAAATGCTAGGATCAGCGGCTTCCCCAGATACGCAGTATTTT.

The chain uses TRBV5-4 and TRBJ1-3; D may be TRBD1 (6 bases). From germline, CDR1 is SGHNT and CDR2 YYREEE (reference sequence). Trimming stripped 4 bases from V and 0 bases from J, with 8 bases between. The CDR3 consists of 14 residues. As DNA, the CDR3 is TGTGCCAGCAGCCGGGACATCTCTGGAAACACCATATATTTT. This sequence encodes CASSRDISGNTIYF.

The J gene is TRBJ2-5, the V gene TRBV5-1; 9 bases agree with TRBD2. The V segment lost 7 bases and the J segment 5 bases; nucleotides outside the gene matches: 12. Germline V gene sequence: CDR1 SGHRS, CDR2 YFSETQ. The CDR3 extends over 15 amino acids. CDR3 DNA: TGCGCCAGCTCTGTTGGGGGTAGCGGGAGTGAGACCCAGTACTTC. This translates into CASSVGGSGSETQYF. Using reference TRBV5-1 and TRBJ2-5 for the parts outside the CDR3, the full variable domain is KAGVTQTPRYLIKTRGQQVTLSCSPISGHRSVSWYQQTPGQGLQFLFEYFSETQRNKGNFPGRFSGRQFSNSRSEMNVSTLELGDSALYLCASSVGGSGSETQYFGPGTRLLVL.

The chain links TRBV5-1 to TRBJ1-1; the D is unclear. This CDR3 contains 16 residues. Trimming pared 0 bases from V and 1 base from J, leaving 13 bases between. The V gene's germline CDR1 is SGHRS and CDR2 YFSETQ. CDR3: CASSLGPLTPNTEAFF. The CDR3 DNA follows: TGCGCCAGCAGCTTGGGGCCCCTCACCCCGAACACTGAAGCTTTCTTT.

Regarding this clone: The sample holds other DNA sequences that translate to the same CDR3. The chain couples TRBV18 to TRBJ2-3; D gene unclear. Germline V gene sequence: CDR1 KGHSH, CDR2 LQKENI. This CDR3 has 13 residues. V lost 6 bases to trimming and J lost 0 bases, with 7 bases between them. The CDR3 loop reads CASSSSSTDTQYF. CDR3 nucleotide sequence: TGTGCCAGCTCCTCTTCTAGCACAGATACGCAGTATTTT.

The chain recombines TRBV5-8 with TRBJ1-1; 12 bases agree with TRBD1. CDR3 length equals 19 residues. CDR1 and CDR2 (germline): SGHTS, YDEGEE. The trim removed 2 bases at V and 1 base at J, leaving 12 bases unmatched. This CDR3 is CASSFVPGTGGGRNTEAFF. CDR3 DNA sequence: TGTGCCAGCAGCTTCGTCCCCGGGACAGGGGGCGGTCGGAACACTGAAGCTTTCTTT.

This clone was seen just once. The CDR3 bases are TGTGCCAGCAGAGACACAGGGGGCAAGGGTGGCTACACCTTC. Its translation: CASRDTGGKGGYTF. The chain recombines TRBV6-5 with TRBJ1-2; TRBD1 aligns across 9 bases. With V trimmed by 6 bases and J by 7 bases, 9 bases remained unmatched. Per germline, CDR1 MNHEY and CDR2 SVGAGI. CDR3 length: 14 residues.

This clone was counted only a few times. This chain links TRBV5-6 with TRBJ1-5; TRBD1 might be the D (5 bases). V shed 6 bases and J shed 4 bases, with 20 bases lying between them. CDR1 and CDR2 (germline): SGHDT, YYEEEE. The CDR3 has 16 residues. CDR3 sequence reads: CASTRRGTEKNQPQHF. The CDR3 DNA reads as TGTGCCAGCACCCGCCGGGGGACGGAAAAAAATCAGCCCCAGCATTTT.

This rearrangement joins TRBV29-1 to TRBJ1-1; TRBD1 is a possible D gene (6 bases). Germline V lookup: CDR1 SQVTM, CDR2 ANQGSEA. The V gene lost 2 bases and the J gene lost 5 bases, with 12 bases spanning the gap. The CDR3 covers 13 residues. DNA for the CDR3: TGCAGCGTTGAATTGGGGAGGGGGACTGAAGCTTTCTTT. Its protein is CSVELGRGTEAFF.

The chain employs TRBV10-3 and TRBJ2-3, with D tentatively TRBD2 (6 bases). V was shortened by 11 bases and J by 1 base, with 16 bases between the two germline ends. The CDR3 totals 14 residues. The germline V gene encodes CDR1 ENHRY and CDR2 SYGVKD. CDR3 protein: CAGRSGGRTDTQYF. The CDR3 DNA follows: TGTGCCGGCCGTTCCGGGGGACGCACAGATACGCAGTATTTT.

This clone appeared a few times. The chain links TRBV7-9 to TRBJ1-2, with 7 nucleotides matching TRBD1. Germline assignment: CDR1 SEHNR and CDR2 FQNEAQ (reference sequence). The CDR3 has 14 residues. Unmatched junction bases numbered 7, after V lost 5 bases and J lost 4 bases. CDR3 protein: CASSPANRGYGYTF. The DNA for the CDR3 is TGTGCCAGCAGCCCCGCCAACAGGGGCTATGGCTACACCTTC.

The chain carries TRBV7-9 and TRBJ1-4, with D maybe TRBD1 (6 bases). The CDR3 runs to 13 residues. V was pared by 6 bases and J by 8 bases, with 13 bases between. Germline assignment: CDR1 SEHNR and CDR2 FQNEAQ (reference sequence). CDR3 nucleotide sequence: TGTGCCAGCAGTCCTGGGACATGGGAAAAACTGTTTTTT. Its translation is CASSPGTWEKLFF.

The genes are TRBV19 and TRBJ2-7, with 8 bases fitting TRBD1. The V gene end was trimmed by 11 bases and the J gene end by 2 bases; junction bases not matched to a gene: 5. CDR3 size: 12 residues. Germline values: CDR1 LNHDA, CDR2 SQIVND (reference sequence). CDR3: CAPGQVPYEQYF. The CDR3 nucleotides are TGTGCCCCGGGACAGGTCCCCTACGAGCAGTACTTC.

This clone was observed once. This chain links TRBV9 with TRBJ2-3; 11 bases are a match to TRBD1. V lost 2 bases, J lost 4 bases, and 3 bases stayed unmatched. This CDR3 spans 15 amino acids. CDR1 is SGDLS, CDR2 YYNGEE, per germline. The CDR3 coding sequence is TGTGCCAGCAGCGTCTGGACAGGGGGCGCAGATACGCAGTATTTT. Protein: CASSVWTGGADTQYF. The complete variable domain, with remaining parts taken from reference TRBV9 and TRBJ2-3, reads DSGVTQTPKHLITATGQRVTLRCSPRSGDLSVYWYQQSLDQGLQFLIQYYNGEERAKGNILERFSAQQFPDLHSELNLSSLELGDSALYFCASSVWTGGADTQYFGPGTRLTVL.

The V call is TRBV5-1, the J call TRBJ2-2, with 9 nucleotides matching TRBD1. This CDR3 comprises 15 residues. The trim removed 6 bases at V and 7 bases at J, leaving 10 bases unmatched. Looked up from germline, CDR1 is SGHRS and CDR2 is YFSETQ. Written as DNA, the CDR3 is TGCGCCAGCATAGGGACAGGGAGCAAGGTCGGGGAGCTGTTTTTT. Encoded protein: CASIGTGSKVGELFF.

The chain carries TRBV11-3 and TRBJ2-5; 8 bases map to TRBD1. The CDR3 has 14 residues. Germline CDR1 is SGHNT and CDR2 is YENEEA. Trimming cost V 5 bases and J 5 bases; bases outside gene matches: 7. The CDR3 DNA sequence: TGTGCCAGCAGCCCGGGACAGGATTCGGAGACCCAGTACTTC. Its translation: CASSPGQDSETQYF.

The chain joins TRBV18 to TRBJ1-6; 9 nucleotides line up with TRBD1. V shed 2 bases and J 8 bases; nucleotides not matched to a gene: 1. The CDR3 has 14 amino acids. From germline, CDR1 is KGHSH and CDR2 LQKENI. The CDR3 protein is CASSPTGGDSPLHF. CDR3 in DNA: TGTGCCAGCTCACCAACAGGGGGCGATTCACCCCTCCACTTT.